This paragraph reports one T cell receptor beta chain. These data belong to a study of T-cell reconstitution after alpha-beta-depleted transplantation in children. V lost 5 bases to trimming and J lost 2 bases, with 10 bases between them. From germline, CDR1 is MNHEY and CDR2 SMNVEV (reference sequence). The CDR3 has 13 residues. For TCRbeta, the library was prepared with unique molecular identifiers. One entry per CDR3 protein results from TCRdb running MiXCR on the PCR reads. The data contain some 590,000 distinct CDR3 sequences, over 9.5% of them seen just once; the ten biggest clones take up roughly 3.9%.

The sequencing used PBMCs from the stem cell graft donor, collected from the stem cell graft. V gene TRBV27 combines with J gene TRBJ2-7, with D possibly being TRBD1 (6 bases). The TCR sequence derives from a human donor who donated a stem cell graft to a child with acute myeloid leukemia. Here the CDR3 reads CASSRQVAYEQYF. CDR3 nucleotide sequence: TGTGCCAGCAGTCGACAGGTCGCCTACGAGCAGTACTTC.